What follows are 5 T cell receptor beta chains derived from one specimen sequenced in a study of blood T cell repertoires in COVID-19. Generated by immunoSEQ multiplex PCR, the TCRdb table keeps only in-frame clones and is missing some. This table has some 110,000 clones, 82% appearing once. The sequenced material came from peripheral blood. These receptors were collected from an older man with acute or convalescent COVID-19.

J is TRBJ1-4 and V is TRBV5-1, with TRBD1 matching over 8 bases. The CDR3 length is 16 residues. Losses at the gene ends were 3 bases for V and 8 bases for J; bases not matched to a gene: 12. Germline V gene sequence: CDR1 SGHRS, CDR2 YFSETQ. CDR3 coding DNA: TGCGCCAGCAGCTCCTCTACGACAGGGGCAGGAGAAAAACTGTTTTTT. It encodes CASSSSTTGAGEKLFF.

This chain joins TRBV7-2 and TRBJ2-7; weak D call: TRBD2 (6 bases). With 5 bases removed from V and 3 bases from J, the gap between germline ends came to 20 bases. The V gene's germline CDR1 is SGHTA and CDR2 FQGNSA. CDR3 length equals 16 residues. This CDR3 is CASSQRWGEKNYEQYF. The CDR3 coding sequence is TGTGCCAGCAGCCAGAGATGGGGGGAAAAAAACTACGAGCAGTACTTC.

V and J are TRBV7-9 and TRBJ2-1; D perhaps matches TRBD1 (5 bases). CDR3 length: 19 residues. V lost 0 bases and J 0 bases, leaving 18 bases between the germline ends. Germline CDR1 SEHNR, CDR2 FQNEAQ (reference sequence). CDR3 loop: CASSLAKGGGALSYNEQFF. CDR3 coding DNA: TGTGCCAGCAGCTTAGCGAAGGGCGGTGGGGCCCTCTCCTACAATGAGCAGTTCTTC.

The CDR3 protein is CASQPGRGQTLHF. The CDR3 nucleotides are TGTGCCAGCCAGCCGGGCAGGGGTCAAACCCTCCACTTT. V is TRBV5-5 and J is TRBJ1-6, with a weak D call TRBD1 (6 bases). Germline assignment: CDR1 SGHKS and CDR2 YYEKEE (reference sequence). The germline V and J ends were trimmed by 7 bases and 14 bases, with 19 bases remaining between them. CDR3 length: 13 residues.

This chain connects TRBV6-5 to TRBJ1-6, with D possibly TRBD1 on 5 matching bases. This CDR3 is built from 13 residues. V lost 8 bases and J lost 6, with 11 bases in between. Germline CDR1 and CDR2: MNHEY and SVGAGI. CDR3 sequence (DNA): TGTGCCAGCTTGGACAACAGTAATTCACCCCTCCACTTT. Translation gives CASLDNSNSPLHF.